This TCR beta chain was recovered during a study of vaccination and CD4 T cells after COVID-19. Whole-study context: Those taking part got two shots of either the BNT162b2 or the mRNA-1273 vaccine. Overlapping spike peptides of SARS-CoV-2, HCoV-NL63, HCoV-OC43 and HCoV-229E were used, and cells were stimulated with them.

Germline V gene data show CDR1 as SEHNR and CDR2 as FQNEAQ (reference sequence). Deletions cut 2 bases from V and 0 bases from J, with 10 bases between. The CDR3 runs to 16 residues. Turning to this clonotype: Its matching antigen is unknown.

The treatment here: roughly 11-day PBMC culture with coronavirus spike peptide pools or control peptides (ViraFEST assay). Sequenced with the Oncomine TCR Beta short-read assay was DNA taken from cultured CD4+ T cells. TCRdb processed the PCR reads anew with MiXCR; each CDR3 protein has one entry. The table has about 20,000 distinct CDR3 sequences, approximately 40% seen once. The material was CD4+ T cells from blood, cultured in vitro, obtained before SARS-CoV-2 vaccination. The clonotype was recovered from a human donor who received a COVID-19 vaccine. This rearrangement joins TRBV7-9 to TRBJ1-4; the D gene is possibly TRBD1 (5 bases). Here the CDR3 reads CASSLWRDATNEKLFF. The CDR3 nucleotides are TGTGCCAGCAGCTTATGGAGGGACGCAACTAATGAAAAACTGTTTTTT.